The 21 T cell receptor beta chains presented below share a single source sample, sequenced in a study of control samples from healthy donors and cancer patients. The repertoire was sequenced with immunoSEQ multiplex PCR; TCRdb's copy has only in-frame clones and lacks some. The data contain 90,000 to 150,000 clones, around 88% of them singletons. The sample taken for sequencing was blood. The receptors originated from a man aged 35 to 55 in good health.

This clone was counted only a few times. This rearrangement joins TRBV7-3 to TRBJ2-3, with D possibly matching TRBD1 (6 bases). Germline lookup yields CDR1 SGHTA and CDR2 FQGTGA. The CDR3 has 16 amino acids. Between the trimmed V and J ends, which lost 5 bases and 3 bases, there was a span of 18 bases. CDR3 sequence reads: CASSPAGTPVTDTQYF. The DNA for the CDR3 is TGTGCCAGCAGCCCCGCCGGGACACCGGTTACAGATACGCAGTATTTT.

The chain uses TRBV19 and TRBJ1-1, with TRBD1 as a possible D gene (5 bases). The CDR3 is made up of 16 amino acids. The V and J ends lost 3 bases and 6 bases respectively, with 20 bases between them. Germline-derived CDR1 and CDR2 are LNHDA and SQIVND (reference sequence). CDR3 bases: TGTGCCAGTAGTATCCTTGTGGGGCACGGCCCGGCTGAAGCTTTCTTT. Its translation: CASSILVGHGPAEAFF. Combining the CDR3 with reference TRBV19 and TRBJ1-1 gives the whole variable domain DGGITQSPKYLFRKEGQNVTLSCEQNLNHDAMYWYRQDPGQGLRLIYYSQIVNDFQKGDIAEGYSVSREKKESFPLTVTSAQKNPTAFYLCASSILVGHGPAEAFFGQGTRLTVV.

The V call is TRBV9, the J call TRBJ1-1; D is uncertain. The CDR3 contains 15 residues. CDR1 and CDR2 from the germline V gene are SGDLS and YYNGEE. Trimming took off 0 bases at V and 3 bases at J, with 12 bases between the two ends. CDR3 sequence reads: CASSVGIGVDTEAFF. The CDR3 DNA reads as TGTGCCAGCAGCGTAGGAATCGGAGTGGACACTGAAGCTTTCTTT. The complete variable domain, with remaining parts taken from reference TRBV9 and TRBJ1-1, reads DSGVTQTPKHLITATGQRVTLRCSPRSGDLSVYWYQQSLDQGLQFLIQYYNGEERAKGNILERFSAQQFPDLHSELNLSSLELGDSALYFCASSVGIGVDTEAFFGQGTRLTVV.

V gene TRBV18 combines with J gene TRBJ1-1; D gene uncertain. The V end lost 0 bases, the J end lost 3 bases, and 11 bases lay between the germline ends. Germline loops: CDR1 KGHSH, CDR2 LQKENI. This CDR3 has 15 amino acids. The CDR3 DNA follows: TGTGCCAGCTCACCACCTCTGGGGAGGGACACTGAAGCTTTCTTT. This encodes CASSPPLGRDTEAFF.

CDR3 DNA: TGTGCCAGTAGTCGAAGCCGGCAACAGCCCCAGCATTTT. It codes for CASSRSRQQPQHF. The chain carries TRBV19 and TRBJ1-5; the D is unclear. Germline V gene data show CDR1 as LNHDA and CDR2 as SQIVND (reference sequence). V lost 5 bases to trimming and J lost 7 bases, with 12 bases between them. This CDR3 is built from 13 residues. Full variable domain (rest looked up from reference TRBV19 and TRBJ1-5): DGGITQSPKYLFRKEGQNVTLSCEQNLNHDAMYWYRQDPGQGLRLIYYSQIVNDFQKGDIAEGYSVSREKKESFPLTVTSAQKNPTAFYLCASSRSRQQPQHFGDGTRLSIL.

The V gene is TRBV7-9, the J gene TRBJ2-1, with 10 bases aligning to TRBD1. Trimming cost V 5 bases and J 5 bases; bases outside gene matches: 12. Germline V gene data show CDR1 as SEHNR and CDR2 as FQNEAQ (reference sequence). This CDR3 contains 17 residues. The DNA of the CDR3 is TGTGCCAGCAGCCGCCGGGGCCGGGACAGGGGCCACAATGAGCAGTTCTTC. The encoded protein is CASSRRGRDRGHNEQFF.

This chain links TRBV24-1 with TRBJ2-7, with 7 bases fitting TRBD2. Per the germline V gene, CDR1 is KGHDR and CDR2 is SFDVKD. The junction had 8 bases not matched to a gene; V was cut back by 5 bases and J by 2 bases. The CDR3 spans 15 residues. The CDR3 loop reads CATSGGNSGAYEQYF. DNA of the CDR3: TGTGCCACCAGTGGGGGGAACAGCGGGGCCTACGAGCAGTACTTC.

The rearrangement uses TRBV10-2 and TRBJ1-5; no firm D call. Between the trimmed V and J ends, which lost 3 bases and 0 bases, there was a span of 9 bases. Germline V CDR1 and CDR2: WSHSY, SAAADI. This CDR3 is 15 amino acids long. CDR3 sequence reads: CASSDGSYSNQPQHF. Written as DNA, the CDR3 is TGCGCCAGCAGTGACGGCAGTTATAGCAATCAGCCCCAGCATTTT.

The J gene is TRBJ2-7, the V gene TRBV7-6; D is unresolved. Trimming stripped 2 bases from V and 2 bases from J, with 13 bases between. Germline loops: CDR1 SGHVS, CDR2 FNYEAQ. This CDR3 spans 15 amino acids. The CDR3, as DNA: TGTGCCAGCAGCTTAATGGGGTCAGACCCCTACGAGCAGTACTTC. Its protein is CASSLMGSDPYEQYF.

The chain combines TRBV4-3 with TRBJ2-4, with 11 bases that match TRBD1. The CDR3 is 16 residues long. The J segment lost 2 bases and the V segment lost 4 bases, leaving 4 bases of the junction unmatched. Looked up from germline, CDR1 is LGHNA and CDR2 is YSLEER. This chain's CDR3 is CASSLGQGASKNIQYF. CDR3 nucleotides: TGCGCCAGCAGCCTAGGACAGGGGGCTTCCAAAAACATTCAGTACTTC.

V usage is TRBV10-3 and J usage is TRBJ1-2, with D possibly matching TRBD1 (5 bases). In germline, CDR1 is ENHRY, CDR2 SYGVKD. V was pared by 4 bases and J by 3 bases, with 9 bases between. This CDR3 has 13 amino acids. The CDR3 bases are TGTGCCATCAGTGCAGGGAAAGACTATGGCTACACCTTC. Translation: CAISAGKDYGYTF.

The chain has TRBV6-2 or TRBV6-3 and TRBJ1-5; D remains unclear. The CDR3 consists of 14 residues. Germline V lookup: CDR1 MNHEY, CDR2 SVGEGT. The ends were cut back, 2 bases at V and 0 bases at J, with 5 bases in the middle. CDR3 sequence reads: CASSYGSSNQPQHF. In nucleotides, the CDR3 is TGTGCCAGCAGTTACGGCAGTAGCAATCAGCCCCAGCATTTT.

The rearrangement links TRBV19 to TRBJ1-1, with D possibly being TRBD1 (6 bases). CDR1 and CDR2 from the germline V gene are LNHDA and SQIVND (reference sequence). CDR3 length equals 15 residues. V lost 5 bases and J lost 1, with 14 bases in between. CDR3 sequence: CASSLMWTANTEAFF. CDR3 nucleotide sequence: TGTGCCAGTAGTTTGATGTGGACAGCGAACACTGAAGCTTTCTTT.

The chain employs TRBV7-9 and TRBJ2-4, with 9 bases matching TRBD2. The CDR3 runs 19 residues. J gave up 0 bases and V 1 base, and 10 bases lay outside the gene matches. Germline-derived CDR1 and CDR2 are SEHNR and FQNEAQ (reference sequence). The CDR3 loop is CASSLVIAGVYLAKNIQYF. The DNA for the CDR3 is TGTGCCAGCAGCTTAGTTATAGCGGGGGTCTACCTAGCCAAAAACATTCAGTACTTC.

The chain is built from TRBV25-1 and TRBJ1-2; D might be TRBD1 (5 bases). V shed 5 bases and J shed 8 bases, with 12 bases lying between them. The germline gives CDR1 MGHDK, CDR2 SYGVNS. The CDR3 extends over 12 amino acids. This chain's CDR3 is CASSTPQGGYTF. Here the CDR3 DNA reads TGTGCCAGCAGTACTCCCCAGGGAGGCTACACCTTC.

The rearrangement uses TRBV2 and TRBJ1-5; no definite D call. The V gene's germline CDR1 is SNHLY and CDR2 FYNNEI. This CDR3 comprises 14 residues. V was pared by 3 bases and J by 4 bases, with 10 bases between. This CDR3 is CASSEGRRNQPQHF. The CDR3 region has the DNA TGTGCCAGCAGTGAGGGCAGGAGGAATCAGCCCCAGCATTTT.

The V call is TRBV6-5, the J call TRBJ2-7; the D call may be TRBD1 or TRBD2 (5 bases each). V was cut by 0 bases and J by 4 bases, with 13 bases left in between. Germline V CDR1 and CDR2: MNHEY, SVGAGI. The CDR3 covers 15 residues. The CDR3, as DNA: TGTGCCAGCAGTTACTCGTTCTGGGGCGGGTACGAGCAGTACTTC. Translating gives CASSYSFWGGYEQYF.

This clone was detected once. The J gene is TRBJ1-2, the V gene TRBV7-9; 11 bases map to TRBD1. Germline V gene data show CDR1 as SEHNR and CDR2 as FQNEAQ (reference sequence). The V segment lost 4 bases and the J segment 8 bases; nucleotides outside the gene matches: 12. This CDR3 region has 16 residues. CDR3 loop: CASSSGDRGDYEGYTF. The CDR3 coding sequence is TGTGCCAGCAGCTCCGGGGACAGGGGGGATTATGAGGGCTACACCTTC.

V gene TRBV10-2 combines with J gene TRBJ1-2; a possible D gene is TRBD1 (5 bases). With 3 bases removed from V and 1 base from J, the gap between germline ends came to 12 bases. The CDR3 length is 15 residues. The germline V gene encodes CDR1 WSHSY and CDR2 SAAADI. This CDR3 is CASSDLRDLNYGYTF. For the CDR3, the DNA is TGCGCCAGCAGTGACCTCCGGGACCTTAACTATGGCTACACCTTC.

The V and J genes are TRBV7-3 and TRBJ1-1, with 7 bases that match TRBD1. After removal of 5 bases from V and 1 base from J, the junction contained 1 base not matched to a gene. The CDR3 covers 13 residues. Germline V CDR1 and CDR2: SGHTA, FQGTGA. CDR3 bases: TGTGCCAGCAGCCCAGGGGGGAACACTGAAGCTTTCTTT. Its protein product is CASSPGGNTEAFF.

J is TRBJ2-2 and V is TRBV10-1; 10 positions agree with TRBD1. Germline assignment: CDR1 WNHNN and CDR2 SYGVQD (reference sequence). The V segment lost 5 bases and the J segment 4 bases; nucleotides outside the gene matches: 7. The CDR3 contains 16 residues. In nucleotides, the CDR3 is TGCGCCAGCAGTCCAGACAGGGGGCTCGTCACCGGGGAGCTGTTTTTT. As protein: CASSPDRGLVTGELFF.